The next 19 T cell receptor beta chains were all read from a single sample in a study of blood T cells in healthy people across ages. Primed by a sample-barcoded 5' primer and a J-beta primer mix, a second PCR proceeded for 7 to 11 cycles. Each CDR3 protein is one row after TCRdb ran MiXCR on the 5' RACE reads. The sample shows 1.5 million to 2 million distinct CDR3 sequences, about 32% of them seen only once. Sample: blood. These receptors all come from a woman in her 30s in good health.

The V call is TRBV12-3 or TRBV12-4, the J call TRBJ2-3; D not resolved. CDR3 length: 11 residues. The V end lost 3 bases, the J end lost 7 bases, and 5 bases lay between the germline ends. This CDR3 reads CASSFSYTQYF. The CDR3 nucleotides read TGTGCCAGCAGTTTTTCATATACGCAGTATTTT.

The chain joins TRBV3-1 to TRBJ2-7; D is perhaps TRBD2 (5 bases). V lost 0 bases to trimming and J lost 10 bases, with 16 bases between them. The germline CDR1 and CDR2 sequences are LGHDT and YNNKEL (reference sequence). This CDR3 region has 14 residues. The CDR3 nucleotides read TGTGCCAGCAGCCAAGAAGGAGAACGGACTCCCCAGTACTTC. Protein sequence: CASSQEGERTPQYF.

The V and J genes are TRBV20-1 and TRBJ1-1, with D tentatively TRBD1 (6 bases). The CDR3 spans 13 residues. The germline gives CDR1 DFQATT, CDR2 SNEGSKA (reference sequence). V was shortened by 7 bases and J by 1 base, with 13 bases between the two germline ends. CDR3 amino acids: CSVVDRENTEAFF. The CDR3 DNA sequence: TGCAGTGTTGTGGACAGAGAGAACACTGAAGCTTTCTTT.

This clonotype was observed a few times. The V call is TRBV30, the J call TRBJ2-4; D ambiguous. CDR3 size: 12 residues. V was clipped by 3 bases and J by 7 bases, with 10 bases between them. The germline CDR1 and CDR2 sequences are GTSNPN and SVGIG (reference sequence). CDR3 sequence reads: CAWRSDFNIQYF. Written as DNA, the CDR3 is TGTGCCTGGAGATCAGACTTCAACATTCAGTACTTC.

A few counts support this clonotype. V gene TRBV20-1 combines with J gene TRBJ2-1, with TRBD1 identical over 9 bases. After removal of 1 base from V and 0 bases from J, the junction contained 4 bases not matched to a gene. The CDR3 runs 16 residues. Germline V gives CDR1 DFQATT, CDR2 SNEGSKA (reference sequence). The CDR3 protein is CSARGGTGRSYNEQFF. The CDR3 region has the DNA TGCAGTGCTAGAGGCGGGACAGGGCGCTCCTACAATGAGCAGTTCTTC.

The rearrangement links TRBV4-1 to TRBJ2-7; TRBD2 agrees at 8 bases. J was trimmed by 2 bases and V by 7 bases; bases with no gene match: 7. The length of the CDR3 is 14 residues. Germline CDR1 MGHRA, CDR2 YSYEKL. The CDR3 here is CASKEGSGAYEQYF. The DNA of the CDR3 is TGCGCCAGCAAAGAGGGTAGCGGGGCCTACGAGCAGTACTTC.

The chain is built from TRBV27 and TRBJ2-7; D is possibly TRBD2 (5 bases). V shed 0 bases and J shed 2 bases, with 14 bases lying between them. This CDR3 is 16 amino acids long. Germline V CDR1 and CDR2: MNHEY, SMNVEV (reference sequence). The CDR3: CASSLSAGENPYEQYF. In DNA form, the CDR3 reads TGTGCCAGCAGTTTATCGGCCGGGGAAAATCCCTACGAGCAGTACTTC.

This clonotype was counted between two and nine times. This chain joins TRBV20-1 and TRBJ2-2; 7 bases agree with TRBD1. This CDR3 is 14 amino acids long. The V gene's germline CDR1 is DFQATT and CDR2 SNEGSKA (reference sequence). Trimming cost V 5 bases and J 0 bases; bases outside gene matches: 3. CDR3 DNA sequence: TGCAGTGCTGGGGACAGAACGAACACCGGGGAGCTGTTTTTT. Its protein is CSAGDRTNTGELFF.

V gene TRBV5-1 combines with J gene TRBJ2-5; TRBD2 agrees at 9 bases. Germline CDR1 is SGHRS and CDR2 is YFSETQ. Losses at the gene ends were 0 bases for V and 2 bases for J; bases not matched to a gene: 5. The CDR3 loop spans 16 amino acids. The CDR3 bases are TGCGCCAGCAGCTTGGTTCCAGCGGGGGGACAAGAGACCCAGTACTTC. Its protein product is CASSLVPAGGQETQYF.

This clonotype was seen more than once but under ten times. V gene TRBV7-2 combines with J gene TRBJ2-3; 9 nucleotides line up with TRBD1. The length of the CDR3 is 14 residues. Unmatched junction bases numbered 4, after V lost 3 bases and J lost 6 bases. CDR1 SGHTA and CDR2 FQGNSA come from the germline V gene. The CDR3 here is CASSLGDRVDTQYF. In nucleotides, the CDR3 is TGTGCCAGCAGCTTGGGGGACAGGGTGGATACGCAGTATTTT.

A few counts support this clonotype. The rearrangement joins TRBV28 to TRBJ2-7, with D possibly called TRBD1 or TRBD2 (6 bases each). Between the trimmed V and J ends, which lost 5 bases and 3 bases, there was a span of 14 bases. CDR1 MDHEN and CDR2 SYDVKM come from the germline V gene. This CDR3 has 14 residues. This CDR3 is CASSGGTLLYEQYF. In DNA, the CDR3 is TGTGCCAGCAGTGGGGGGACACTGCTCTACGAGCAGTACTTC. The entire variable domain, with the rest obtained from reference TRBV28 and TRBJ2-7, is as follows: DVKVTQSSRYLVKRTGEKVFLECVQDMDHENMFWYRQDPGLGLRLIYFSYDVKMKEKGDIPEGYSVSREKKERFSLILESASTNQTSMYLCASSGGTLLYEQYFGPGTRLTVT.

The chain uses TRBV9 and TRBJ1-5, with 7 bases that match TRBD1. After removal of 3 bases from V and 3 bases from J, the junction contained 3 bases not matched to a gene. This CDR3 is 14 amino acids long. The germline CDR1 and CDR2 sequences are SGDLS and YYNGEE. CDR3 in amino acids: CASSGGQYNQPQHF. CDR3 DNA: TGTGCCAGCAGCGGGGGACAGTACAATCAGCCCCAGCATTTT.

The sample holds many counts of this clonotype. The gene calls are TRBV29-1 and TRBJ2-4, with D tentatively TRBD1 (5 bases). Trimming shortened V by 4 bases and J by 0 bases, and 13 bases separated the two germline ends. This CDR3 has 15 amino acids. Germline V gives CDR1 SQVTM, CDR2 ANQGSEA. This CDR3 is CSVGAGFLAKNIQYF. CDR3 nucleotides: TGCAGCGTTGGAGCAGGGTTTCTAGCCAAAAACATTCAGTACTTC. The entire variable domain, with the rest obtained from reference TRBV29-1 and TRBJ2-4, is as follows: SAVISQKPSRDICQRGTSLTIQCQVDSQVTMMFWYRQQPGQSLTLIATANQGSEATYESGFVIDKFPISRPNLTFSTLTVSNMSPEDSSIYLCSVGAGFLAKNIQYFGAGTRLSVL.

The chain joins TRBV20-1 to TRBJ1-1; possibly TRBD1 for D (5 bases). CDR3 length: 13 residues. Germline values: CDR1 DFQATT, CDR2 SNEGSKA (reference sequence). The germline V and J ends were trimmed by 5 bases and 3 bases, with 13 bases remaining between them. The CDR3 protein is CSAEGLGDTEAFF. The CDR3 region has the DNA TGCAGTGCTGAGGGATTAGGGGACACTGAAGCTTTCTTT.

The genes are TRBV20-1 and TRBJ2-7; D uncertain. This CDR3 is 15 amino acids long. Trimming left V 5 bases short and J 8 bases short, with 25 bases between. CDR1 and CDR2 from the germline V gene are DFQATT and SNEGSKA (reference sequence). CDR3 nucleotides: TGCAGTGCTTCCGGACGAGACCCTATGGGGAATAAGCAGTACTTC. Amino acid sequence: CSASGRDPMGNKQYF.

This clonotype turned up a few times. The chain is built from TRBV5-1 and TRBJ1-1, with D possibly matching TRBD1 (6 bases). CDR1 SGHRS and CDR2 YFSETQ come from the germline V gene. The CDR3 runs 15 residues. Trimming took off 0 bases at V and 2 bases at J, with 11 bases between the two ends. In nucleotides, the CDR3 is TGCGCCAGCAGCTTGGGAGCCAGGGGTAACACTGAAGCTTTCTTT. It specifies CASSLGARGNTEAFF.

The CDR3 bases are TGTGCCAGCAGCCAAGACTGGGGTGCCCCCTCCTACAATGAGCAGTTCTTC. Its translation is CASSQDWGAPSYNEQFF. The V call is TRBV3-1, the J call TRBJ2-1; D unclear. From germline, CDR1 is LGHDT and CDR2 YNNKEL (reference sequence). Trimming shortened V by 0 bases and J by 0 bases, and 12 bases separated the two germline ends. CDR3 length: 17 amino acids.

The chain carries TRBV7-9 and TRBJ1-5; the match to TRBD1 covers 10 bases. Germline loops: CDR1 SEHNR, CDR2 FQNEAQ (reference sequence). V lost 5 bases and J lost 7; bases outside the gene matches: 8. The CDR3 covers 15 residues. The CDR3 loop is CASSPGTGVGQPQHF. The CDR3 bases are TGTGCCAGCAGCCCCGGGACAGGGGTGGGCCAGCCCCAGCATTTT.

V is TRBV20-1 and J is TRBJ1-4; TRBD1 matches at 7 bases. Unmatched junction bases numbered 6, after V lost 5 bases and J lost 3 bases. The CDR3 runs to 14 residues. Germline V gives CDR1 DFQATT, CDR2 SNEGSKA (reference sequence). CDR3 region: CSAARQGANEKLFF. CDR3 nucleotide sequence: TGCAGTGCTGCCCGACAGGGAGCTAATGAAAAACTGTTTTTT.